This passage covers 20 T cell receptor beta chains from one sample sequenced in a study of blood T cell repertoires in COVID-19. TCRdb's copy holds only in-frame clones and misses some; the assay was immunoSEQ multiplex PCR. The data hold some 150,000 clones, with approximately 80% observed a single time. Sequenced sample: peripheral blood. These receptors came from a human donor in a cohort sampled during active COVID-19.

J is TRBJ1-2 and V is TRBV12-5; 9 bases line up with TRBD1. The CDR3 is 14 amino acids. V lost 5 bases to trimming and J lost 4 bases; unmatched junction nucleotides: 5. Germline assignment: CDR1 LGHNT and CDR2 FRNRAP. Here the CDR3 reads CASGPRDRAYGYTF. The CDR3 DNA reads TGTGCTAGTGGTCCCCGGGACAGGGCCTATGGCTACACCTTC.

V is TRBV19 and J is TRBJ2-2, with D possibly TRBD2 on 6 matching bases. Germline CDR1 is LNHDA and CDR2 is SQIVND (reference sequence). This CDR3 is built from 15 residues. Trimming left V 4 bases short and J 6 bases short, with 15 bases between. Written as DNA, the CDR3 is TGTGCCAGTAGTACGGACGGGTGGAGGGCCGGGGAGCTGTTTTTT. It is translated as CASSTDGWRAGELFF. Combining the CDR3 with reference TRBV19 and TRBJ2-2 gives the whole variable domain DGGITQSPKYLFRKEGQNVTLSCEQNLNHDAMYWYRQDPGQGLRLIYYSQIVNDFQKGDIAEGYSVSREKKESFPLTVTSAQKNPTAFYLCASSTDGWRAGELFFGEGSRLTVL.

The chain couples TRBV5-4 to TRBJ2-7; TRBD1 matches at 8 bases. Germline assignment: CDR1 SGHNT and CDR2 YYREEE (reference sequence). Trimming took 4 bases from V and 6 from J; bases not matched to a gene: 0. This CDR3 spans 11 amino acids. The CDR3 loop reads CASSDRGEQYV. CDR3 coding DNA: TGTGCCAGCAGCGACAGGGGCGAGCAGTACGTC.

The chain uses TRBV12-2 and TRBJ1-4. TRBV12-2 is marked as a pseudogene. This CDR3 is built from 17 residues. The CDR3 is CASRLARGGRGNEKLFF. The CDR3 bases are TGTGCAAGTCGCTTAGCGCGGGGAGGGCGTGGTAATGAAAAACTGTTTTTT.

The chain combines TRBV4-2 with TRBJ2-1, with TRBD2 matching over 8 bases. Germline CDR1 and CDR2: LGHNA and YNFKEQ. The CDR3 has 15 residues. The ends lost 4 bases at V and 7 bases at J; junction bases unmatched: 9. DNA of the CDR3: TGTGCCAGCAGCCCCAGTGGAGCGGGGGAAAATGAGCAGTTCTTC. Its protein is CASSPSGAGENEQFF.

This sequence joins TRBV6-2 or TRBV6-3 and TRBJ2-5; no reliable D call. Trimming stripped 0 bases from V and 5 bases from J, with 10 bases between. The CDR3 consists of 14 residues. Germline V gene lookup returns CDR1 MNHEY and CDR2 SVGEGT. In DNA, the CDR3 is TGTGCCAGCAGTTACTCATACGATGGCGAGACCCAGTACTTC. Its translation is CASSYSYDGETQYF.

The chain recombines TRBV19 with TRBJ2-6; TRBD1 aligns across 9 bases. The CDR3 consists of 16 residues. V shed 5 bases, J shed 2 bases, and the junction held 4 bases outside the gene matches. Germline CDR1 LNHDA, CDR2 SQIVND (reference sequence). In nucleotides, the CDR3 is TGTGCCAGTAGTCCCCGGACAGGGGCTGGGGCCAACGTCCTGACTTTC. This sequence encodes CASSPRTGAGANVLTF.

V and J are TRBV19 and TRBJ1-5; 9 positions match TRBD1. In germline, CDR1 is LNHDA, CDR2 SQIVND (reference sequence). The CDR3 is 16 amino acids. J was trimmed by 6 bases and V by 3 bases; bases with no gene match: 9. DNA for the CDR3: TGTGCCAGTAGTATCGCAACAGGGGGCTGGACTCAGCCCCAGCATTTT. It translates to CASSIATGGWTQPQHF.

This clone showed up just once. J is TRBJ2-3 and V is TRBV7-2, with TRBD2 matching over 8 bases. The CDR3 has 18 amino acids. Losses at the gene ends were 6 bases for V and 0 bases for J; bases not matched to a gene: 14. Germline V lookup: CDR1 SGHTA, CDR2 FQGNSA. CDR3 bases: TGTGCCAGCAGTCTCGCAACGATCGGCGGGAGGAGCACAGATACGCAGTATTTT. Translating it yields CASSLATIGGRSTDTQYF.

This chain joins TRBV19 and TRBJ2-1; TRBD2 matches at 8 bases. Germline-derived CDR1 and CDR2 are LNHDA and SQIVND (reference sequence). The V and J ends lost 4 bases and 2 bases, in that order; junction bases with no gene match: 10. The CDR3 extends over 17 amino acids. CDR3 in DNA: TGTGCCAGTAGTACCCCCGGGAGGGGGGCGCCCTACAATGAGCAGTTCTTC. It is translated as CASSTPGRGAPYNEQFF.

The chain joins TRBV27 to TRBJ2-2; D possibly corresponds to TRBD2 (5 bases). The germline gives CDR1 MNHEY, CDR2 SMNVEV (reference sequence). Trimming stripped 6 bases from V and 6 bases from J, with 14 bases between. The CDR3 runs 14 residues. The CDR3 DNA follows: TGTGCCAGCAGCTTTCGGACGGACTCCGGGGAGCTGTTTTTT. Protein: CASSFRTDSGELFF.

The chain couples TRBV24-1 to TRBJ1-1; TRBD1 matches at 10 bases. CDR1 is KGHDR and CDR2 is SFDVKD in the germline V gene. This CDR3 has 13 residues. Trimming cost V 7 bases and J 5 bases; bases outside gene matches: 3. For the CDR3, the DNA is TGTGCCACCAGGGGGACAGGGGAAACTGAAGCTTTCTTT. Encoded protein: CATRGTGETEAFF.

As for this clone: A read error may account for a junction end that differs from germline. The rearrangement uses TRBV7-9 and TRBJ2-1; D is possibly TRBD2 (7 bases). Germline values: CDR1 SEHNR, CDR2 FQNEAQ (reference sequence). This CDR3 contains 12 residues. CDR3: CASSALGGAQIF. The CDR3 DNA reads as TGTGCCAGCAGCGCCCTAGGGGGGGCTCAAATCTTC. The entire variable domain, with the rest obtained from reference TRBV7-9 and TRBJ2-1, is as follows: DTGVSQNPRHKITKRGQNVTFRCDPISEHNRLYWYRQTLGQGPEFLTYFQNEAQLEKSRLLSDRFSAERPKGSFSTLEIQRTEQGDSAMYLCASSALGGAQIFGPGTRLTVL.

The J gene is TRBJ2-1, the V gene TRBV7-2, with 7 positions matching TRBD2. From germline, CDR1 is SGHTA and CDR2 FQGNSA. The trim removed 3 bases at V and 5 bases at J, leaving 10 bases unmatched. The CDR3 sequence is 16 residues long. The CDR3 bases are TGTGCCAGCAGCTTTAGGGCTAGCGGAGCCCACAATGAGCAGTTCTTC. This gives the protein CASSFRASGAHNEQFF.

The chain is built from TRBV18 and TRBJ1-1; the match to TRBD1 covers 7 bases. V trimming: 2 bases; J trimming: 0 bases; junction bases outside the gene matches: 6. CDR1 is KGHSH and CDR2 is LQKENI in the germline V gene. This CDR3 spans 16 amino acids. CDR3 DNA: TGTGCCAGCTCACCATATCAGGGGGATATGAACACTGAAGCTTTCTTT. Protein: CASSPYQGDMNTEAFF.

CDR3 sequence (DNA): TGTGCCAGCGCAACACAACCGGGGGAAAAACTGTTTTTT. As protein: CASATQPGEKLFF. The chain employs TRBV6-5 and TRBJ1-4; D is unresolved. CDR1 MNHEY and CDR2 SVGAGI come from the germline V gene. This CDR3 region has 13 residues. V shed 8 bases and J shed 8 bases, with 15 bases lying between them.

The chain carries TRBV6-6 and TRBJ2-7, with 10 positions matching TRBD1. Germline assignment: CDR1 MNHNY and CDR2 SVGAGI (reference sequence). Trimming cost V 6 bases and J 4 bases; bases outside gene matches: 6. This CDR3 has 14 amino acids. CDR3 nucleotides: TGTGCCAGCAGAGATGGGACAGGGGCATACGAGCAGTACTTC. Protein: CASRDGTGAYEQYF.

There are a few counts of this clone. The chain couples TRBV19 to TRBJ1-2; D ambiguous. Germline V gene lookup returns CDR1 LNHDA and CDR2 SQIVND (reference sequence). The CDR3 consists of 13 residues. V was pared by 4 bases and J by 3 bases, with 9 bases between. CDR3 sequence (DNA): TGTGCCAGTAGTACCGGGATGTACTATGGCTACACCTTC. Its translation is CASSTGMYYGYTF.

The chain combines TRBV15 with TRBJ2-2; D might be TRBD1 (6 bases). The V end lost 0 bases, the J end lost 4 bases, and 12 bases lay between the germline ends. Per germline, CDR1 LNHNV and CDR2 YYDKDF (reference sequence). The CDR3 sequence is 16 residues long. The DNA for the CDR3 is TGTGCCACCAGCAGAGATAAGGGCAGGGGCACCGGGGAGCTGTTTTTT. Translated, it gives CATSRDKGRGTGELFF.

The chain joins TRBV30 to TRBJ1-2; 12 bases are shared with TRBD1. Germline lookup yields CDR1 GTSNPN and CDR2 SVGIG (reference sequence). Unmatched junction bases numbered 12, after V lost 1 base and J lost 6 bases. CDR3 length equals 17 residues. In nucleotides, the CDR3 is TGTGCCTGGAGTGCATCCGGGACAGGGGGCACCGAGGATGGCTACACCTTC. The encoded protein is CAWSASGTGGTEDGYTF.